A single sample gave rise to the 25 T cell receptor beta chains below, sequenced in a study of blood T cell repertoires in COVID-19. The table came from immunoSEQ multiplex PCR; TCRdb's copy has only in-frame clones and leaves some out. The table lists about 100,000 clones, roughly four fifths of them singletons. The material sequenced was peripheral blood. The receptors shown here come from a man in his 60s with acute or convalescent COVID-19.

The chain couples TRBV19 to TRBJ1-5; 8 nucleotides align to TRBD1. This CDR3 region has 17 residues. With 4 bases clipped from V and 2 bases from J, the junction kept 10 bases outside the gene matches. Germline V gives CDR1 LNHDA, CDR2 SQIVND (reference sequence). The CDR3 nucleotides are TGTGCCAGTAGTACCCTTCCCCAGGGGGCCCGCAATCAGCCCCAGCATTTT. It specifies CASSTLPQGARNQPQHF.

The rearrangement joins TRBV7-9 to TRBJ2-7, with 10 positions matching TRBD2. V lost 4 bases and J lost 3; bases outside the gene matches: 3. The CDR3 contains 14 residues. CDR1 SEHNR and CDR2 FQNEAQ come from the germline V gene (reference sequence). CDR3 DNA: TGTGCCAGCAGCTACACTAGCGGGAACTACGAGCAGTACTTC. This codes for CASSYTSGNYEQYF.

This clone was recorded only once. The chain uses TRBV4-3 and TRBJ2-2; 10 bases align to TRBD1. The V gene's germline CDR1 is LGHNA and CDR2 YSLEER. The trim removed 1 base at V and 5 bases at J, leaving 4 bases unmatched. CDR3 length: 16 residues. The CDR3 loop is CASSQARTGGTGELFF. In nucleotides, the CDR3 is TGCGCCAGCAGCCAAGCTCGGACAGGGGGGACCGGGGAGCTGTTTTTT.

V and J are TRBV7-3 and TRBJ2-7; 9 bases align to TRBD2. The V gene end was trimmed by 1 base and the J gene end by 6 bases; junction bases not matched to a gene: 7. Per germline, CDR1 SGHTA and CDR2 FQGTGA. The CDR3 is 15 residues long. The CDR3 loop is CASSLNAGGRSEQYF. The CDR3 DNA sequence: TGTGCCAGCAGCTTAAATGCGGGAGGGCGTTCCGAGCAGTACTTC.

CDR3 in amino acids: CASSQDRQGYGYTF. The CDR3 region has the DNA TGTGCCAGCAGCCAAGATCGGCAGGGGTATGGCTACACCTTC. The chain combines TRBV14 with TRBJ1-2, with D perhaps matching TRBD1 (6 bases). V lost 0 bases, J lost 5 bases, and 10 bases lay in between. The CDR3 runs to 14 residues. The germline V gene encodes CDR1 SGHDN and CDR2 FVKESK.

This clone has more than one count but fewer than ten. Other DNA sequences from this sample encode an identical CDR3 as well. The chain is built from TRBV7-9 and TRBJ2-3; 8 bases agree with TRBD2. The V segment lost 4 bases and the J segment 3 bases; nucleotides outside the gene matches: 3. Germline lookup yields CDR1 SEHNR and CDR2 FQNEAQ (reference sequence). This CDR3 region has 14 residues. The CDR3 DNA follows: TGTGCCAGCAGCTCATTAGCGGGGACAGATACGCAGTATTTT. Its translation is CASSSLAGTDTQYF.

The chain links TRBV7-3 to TRBJ2-3; D perhaps matches TRBD2 (5 bases). The V end lost 5 bases, the J end lost 0 bases, and 15 bases lay between the germline ends. Germline CDR1 and CDR2: SGHTA and FQGTGA. CDR3 length equals 16 residues. CDR3 region: CASSPNSGSSTDTQYF. As DNA, the CDR3 is TGTGCCAGCAGCCCAAATTCGGGATCTAGCACAGATACGCAGTATTTT.

This chain connects TRBV7-2 to TRBJ1-2; a weak D match, TRBD1 (6 bases). Trimming left V 1 base short and J 7 bases short, with 16 bases between. The germline gives CDR1 SGHTA, CDR2 FQGNSA. This CDR3 has 15 amino acids. CDR3 amino acids: CASSLDVTGLGGYTF. For the CDR3, the DNA is TGTGCCAGCAGCTTAGACGTGACAGGCCTGGGTGGCTACACCTTC.

This clone has only a few counts. The chain is built from TRBV5-1 and TRBJ2-1; 11 positions match TRBD2. The junction had 5 bases not matched to a gene; V was cut back by 5 bases and J by 4 bases. The V gene's germline CDR1 is SGHRS and CDR2 YFSETQ. CDR3 length: 15 amino acids. CDR3 in DNA: TGCGCCAGCAGAGTGGGACTAGCGGAGTACAATGAGCAGTTCTTC. This codes for CASRVGLAEYNEQFF.

The CDR3 reads CASRDSNTEAFF. The DNA of the CDR3 is TGTGCCAGTAGGGACAGCAACACTGAAGCTTTCTTT. The rearrangement uses TRBV19 and TRBJ1-1, with D possibly TRBD1 on 6 matching bases. This CDR3 spans 12 amino acids. CDR1 and CDR2 (germline): LNHDA, SQIVND (reference sequence). The V end lost 6 bases, the J end lost 2 bases, and 7 bases lay between the germline ends.

V and J are TRBV28 and TRBJ1-3, with unresolved D. V was trimmed by 6 bases and J by 0 bases, leaving 9 bases between them. Per germline, CDR1 MDHEN and CDR2 SYDVKM. The CDR3 has 14 amino acids. CDR3 nucleotides: TGTGCCAGCAGCTCCTCGGGCTCTGGAAACACCATATATTTT. Encoded protein: CASSSSGSGNTIYF.

The chain recombines TRBV7-3 with TRBJ2-3, with D uncertain. Deletions cut 6 bases from V and 0 bases from J, with 13 bases between. The CDR3 is made up of 15 amino acids. From germline, CDR1 is SGHTA and CDR2 FQGTGA. CDR3 amino acids: CASSLGLTSTDTQYF. The CDR3 nucleotides read TGTGCCAGCAGTTTAGGGCTTACAAGCACAGATACGCAGTATTTT.

V gene TRBV25-1 combines with J gene TRBJ2-3, with a weak D call TRBD1 (5 bases). The germline V gene has CDR1 MGHDK and CDR2 SYGVNS. Deletions cut 2 bases from V and 0 bases from J, with 9 bases between. This CDR3 region has 15 residues. CDR3 DNA sequence: TGTGCCAGCAGTGAACCCGGACACAGCACAGATACGCAGTATTTT. This gives the protein CASSEPGHSTDTQYF.

This clone was recorded only once. This chain connects TRBV6-5 to TRBJ1-5, with D possibly being TRBD1 (6 bases). V gave up 0 bases and J gave up 4 bases, with 10 bases separating them. This CDR3 has 15 amino acids. Per germline, CDR1 MNHEY and CDR2 SVGAGI. The CDR3 DNA reads as TGTGCCAGCAGTTACTCAGCAGGGGATAATCAGCCCCAGCATTTT. Protein sequence: CASSYSAGDNQPQHF.

The chain has TRBV10-1 and TRBJ1-1; 7 nucleotides align to TRBD1. Trimming took 6 bases from V and 0 from J; bases not matched to a gene: 7. This CDR3 is built from 15 residues. CDR1 WNHNN and CDR2 SYGVQD come from the germline V gene (reference sequence). CDR3 nucleotide sequence: TGCGCCAGCAGGCTACAGGGGTTGGTGAACACTGAAGCTTTCTTT. Translated: CASRLQGLVNTEAFF.

This clone was recorded once. This sequence joins TRBV4-3 and TRBJ2-4; D is unresolved. This CDR3 spans 13 amino acids. Between the trimmed V and J ends, which lost 1 base and 9 bases, there was a span of 10 bases. Germline CDR1 LGHNA, CDR2 YSLEER. This chain's CDR3 is CASSQVAHGIQYF. In DNA, the CDR3 is TGCGCCAGCAGCCAAGTTGCCCACGGCATTCAGTACTTC.

The CDR3 region is CASSSLVRSGANVLTF. The CDR3 nucleotides are TGTGCCAGCAGCTCACTCGTCCGCTCTGGGGCCAACGTCCTGACTTTC. The chain employs TRBV27 and TRBJ2-6; the D is unclear. In germline, CDR1 is MNHEY, CDR2 SMNVEV (reference sequence). This CDR3 is 16 amino acids long. V was cut by 6 bases and J by 0 bases, with 12 bases left in between.

CDR3 nucleotide sequence: TGTGCCAGCACCCCACGACGGGAGGATGATGAGCAGTTCTTC. Translating gives CASTPRREDDEQFF. The chain links TRBV9 to TRBJ2-1; 7 bases line up with TRBD2. CDR1 and CDR2 (germline): SGDLS, YYNGEE. The CDR3 has 14 amino acids. The V segment lost 6 bases and the J segment 8 bases; nucleotides outside the gene matches: 11.

V and J are TRBV9 and TRBJ1-6; a possible D gene is TRBD1 (6 bases). Trimming pared 2 bases from V and 7 bases from J, leaving 16 bases between. The CDR3 has 16 amino acids. The germline CDR1 and CDR2 sequences are SGDLS and YYNGEE. The CDR3 protein is CASSVAATGRNSPLHF. CDR3 in DNA: TGTGCCAGCAGCGTTGCGGCTACAGGGCGAAATTCACCCCTCCACTTT.

The genes are TRBV18 and TRBJ1-1; D call uncertain. This CDR3 contains 16 residues. The germline V gene encodes CDR1 KGHSH and CDR2 LQKENI. V lost 5 bases and J 4 bases, leaving 20 bases between the germline ends. This chain's CDR3 is CASSRIDGLAGTEAFF. The CDR3 coding sequence is TGTGCCAGCTCAAGAATTGACGGGCTTGCGGGCACTGAAGCTTTCTTT.

The chain recombines TRBV5-1 with TRBJ2-7; D is unresolved. The germline CDR1 and CDR2 sequences are SGHRS and YFSETQ. The CDR3 consists of 13 residues. V gave up 0 bases and J gave up 5 bases, with 9 bases separating them. The DNA for the CDR3 is TGCGCCAGCAGCTTGGTAAGTCGAGACGAGCAGTACTTC. Amino acids: CASSLVSRDEQYF.

This clone appeared a few times. The chain uses TRBV3-1 (or the pseudogene TRBV3-2) and TRBJ1-1, with D tentatively TRBD1 (5 bases). V was shortened by 2 bases and J by 1 base, with 14 bases between the two germline ends. Germline CDR1 and CDR2: LGHDT and YNNKEL (reference sequence). This CDR3 contains 16 residues. DNA for the CDR3: TGTGCCAGCAGCCAACGCCAACAGGCTCGGAACACTGAAGCTTTCTTT. Amino acids: CASSQRQQARNTEAFF.

The chain joins TRBV12-3 or TRBV12-4 to TRBJ2-7, with TRBD1 matching over 9 bases. This CDR3 comprises 12 residues. The trim removed 6 bases at V and 4 bases at J, leaving 1 base unmatched. The CDR3 DNA reads TGTGCCAGCAGCGGACAGGGGTACGAGCAGTACTTC. Its protein is CASSGQGYEQYF.

The chain carries TRBV13 and TRBJ1-2; 9 nucleotides line up with TRBD1. In germline, CDR1 is PRHDT, CDR2 FYEKMQ (reference sequence). The CDR3 is made up of 16 amino acids. Trimming at V came to 4 bases and at J to 4 bases, leaving 10 bases not matched to a gene. CDR3 sequence: CASSSLGQGDSYGYTF. In nucleotides, the CDR3 is TGTGCCAGCAGCTCACTGGGACAGGGAGATTCCTATGGCTACACCTTC.

The V call is TRBV5-1, the J call TRBJ2-1; the match to TRBD2 covers 9 bases. This CDR3 is 16 amino acids long. V lost 0 bases, J lost 4 bases, and 5 bases stayed unmatched. Germline CDR1 SGHRS, CDR2 YFSETQ. Written as DNA, the CDR3 is TGCGCCAGCAGCTTGGCCGGACTAGCGTCTTACAATGAGCAGTTCTTC. Translation: CASSLAGLASYNEQFF.